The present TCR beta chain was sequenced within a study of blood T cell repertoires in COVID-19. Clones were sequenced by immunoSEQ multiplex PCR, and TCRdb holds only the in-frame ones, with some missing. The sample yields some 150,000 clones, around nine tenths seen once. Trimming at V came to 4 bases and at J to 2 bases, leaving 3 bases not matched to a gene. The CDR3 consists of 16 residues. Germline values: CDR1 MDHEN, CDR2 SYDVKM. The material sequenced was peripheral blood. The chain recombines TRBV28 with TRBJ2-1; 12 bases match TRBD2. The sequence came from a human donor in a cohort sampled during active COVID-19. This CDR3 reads CASSSPSGGAYNEQFF. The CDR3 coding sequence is TGTGCCAGCAGTTCCCCTAGCGGGGGGGCCTACAATGAGCAGTTCTTC.